These 9 T cell receptor beta chains came from one sample sequenced in a study of immune evolution from preneoplasia to lung adenocarcinoma. Here immunoSEQ multiplex PCR was the method, and the copy in TCRdb shows in-frame clones only, minus some. The top ten clones hold 15% to 20% of a sample with roughly 2,600 clones, roughly 40% of them seen once. Sequenced input: FFPE adjacent normal lung tissue. The receptors were gathered from a person aged 55 to 79 with lung adenocarcinoma.

This clone is classed as large. The chain employs TRBV4-3 and TRBJ1-2; D ambiguous. The germline V gene encodes CDR1 LGHNA and CDR2 YSLEER. V gave up 5 bases and J gave up 5 bases, with 24 bases separating them. This CDR3 comprises 17 residues. The DNA for the CDR3 is TGCGCCAGCAGCGCCGACTCAGCCGGAGCAGTTAAATATGGCTACACCTTC. Residues: CASSADSAGAVKYGYTF.

In its sample, this clone was seen a few times. The J gene is TRBJ2-4, the V gene TRBV15; D not certain. CDR1 is LNHNV and CDR2 is YYDKDF in the germline V gene (reference sequence). Trimming took off 5 bases at V and 6 bases at J, with 8 bases between the two ends. The CDR3 covers 12 residues. This CDR3 is CATSGRTNIQYF. DNA of the CDR3: TGTGCCACCAGCGGGCGGACAAACATTCAGTACTTC.

This clone turned up a few times. J is TRBJ1-5 and V is TRBV7-9, with 8 bases identical to TRBD1. V lost 5 bases, J lost 4 bases, and 10 bases stayed unmatched. This CDR3 is 16 amino acids long. Germline lookup yields CDR1 SEHNR and CDR2 FQNEAQ (reference sequence). CDR3 protein: CASSHSQTGENQPQHF. The CDR3 coding sequence is TGTGCCAGCAGCCACTCTCAGACAGGGGAAAATCAGCCCCAGCATTTT. The full variable domain, rest sourced from reference TRBV7-9 and TRBJ1-5, is DTGVSQNPRHKITKRGQNVTFRCDPISEHNRLYWYRQTLGQGPEFLTYFQNEAQLEKSRLLSDRFSAERPKGSFSTLEIQRTEQGDSAMYLCASSHSQTGENQPQHFGDGTRLSIL.

The chain recombines TRBV4-3 with TRBJ1-6, with 9 bases aligning to TRBD1. J was trimmed by 10 bases and V by 2 bases; bases with no gene match: 9. CDR1 and CDR2 from the germline V gene are LGHNA and YSLEER. The CDR3 has 16 residues. CDR3 protein: CASSQSGQGKGSPLHF. The CDR3 DNA is TGCGCCAGCAGCCAATCGGGACAGGGAAAGGGGTCACCCCTCCACTTT.

The chain employs TRBV29-1 and TRBJ1-1; D call uncertain. This CDR3 spans 15 amino acids. Looked up from germline, CDR1 is SQVTM and CDR2 is ANQGSEA. V gave up 4 bases and J gave up 1 base, with 16 bases separating them. CDR3 in DNA: TGCAGCGTTGTTGGATCGGATAAGGGGAACACTGAAGCTTTCTTT. Translated, it gives CSVVGSDKGNTEAFF. The complete variable domain, with remaining parts taken from reference TRBV29-1 and TRBJ1-1, reads SAVISQKPSRDICQRGTSLTIQCQVDSQVTMMFWYRQQPGQSLTLIATANQGSEATYESGFVIDKFPISRPNLTFSTLTVSNMSPEDSSIYLCSVVGSDKGNTEAFFGQGTRLTVV.

This chain uses TRBV29-1 with TRBJ2-7; D gene uncertain. This CDR3 has 14 residues. CDR1 is SQVTM, CDR2 ANQGSEA, per germline. The ends were cut back, 7 bases at V and 0 bases at J, with 16 bases in the middle. For the CDR3, the DNA is TGCAGCGCCATCGGGTGGGGAAGCTCCTACGAGCAGTACTTC. Amino acid sequence: CSAIGWGSSYEQYF.

This chain links TRBV27 with TRBJ1-1; TRBD1 might be the D (6 bases). V lost 7 bases, J lost 5 bases, and 20 bases lay in between. This CDR3 contains 15 residues. In germline, CDR1 is MNHEY, CDR2 SMNVEV (reference sequence). The CDR3 sequence: CASTGSWGGRTEAFF. CDR3 DNA sequence: TGTGCCAGCACCGGGTCTTGGGGGGGCCGAACTGAAGCTTTCTTT.

This sequence joins TRBV21-1 and TRBJ2-5; the table's D gene call, TRBD2, was not cross checked with the DNA. TRBV21-1 is an annotated pseudogene. The length of the CDR3 is 17 residues. The CDR3 loop is CASSKSRGLADQETQYF. CDR3 in DNA: TGTGCCAGCAGCAAGTCGAGGGGACTAGCGGATCAAGAGACCCAGTACTTC.

This clone was counted between two and nine times. The rearrangement links TRBV7-2 to TRBJ2-1; perhaps TRBD1 as D (6 bases). The CDR3 covers 14 residues. Germline V gives CDR1 SGHTA, CDR2 FQGNSA. V was clipped by 2 bases and J by 5 bases, with 10 bases between them. The CDR3 DNA follows: TGTGCCAGCAGCTTACAGGGGATTCACAATGAGCAGTTCTTC. Amino acids: CASSLQGIHNEQFF.